This note documents a single T cell receptor beta chain sequence. Trimming cost V 5 bases and J 6 bases; bases outside gene matches: 3. The CDR3 length is 13 residues. Germline CDR1 MNHNS, CDR2 SASEGT. Some clones are missing from TCRdb's copy, which holds only in-frame ones; the method was immunoSEQ multiplex PCR. The sample records 80,000 to 90,000 clones, about 94% being singletons. The data derive from a study of technical replicates of blood from a few donors. Source material: T cells isolated from PBMCs. The chain employs TRBV6-1 and TRBJ1-4; TRBD1 matches 7 bases. This clonotype originated in a human donor in good health. The CDR3 DNA sequence: TGTGCCAGCAGTTTGACAGGGCATGAAAAACTGTTTTTT. This encodes CASSLTGHEKLFF.